These 19 T cell receptor beta chains came from one sample sequenced in a study of prognosis after radiotherapy for stage I lung cancer. Amplification of TCR beta CDR3 from genomic DNA used two-round multiplex PCR. Primers specific to each TRBV and TRBJ gene were used in first-round PCR. Using its own MiXCR run on the multiplex PCR reads, TCRdb lists one record per CDR3 protein. Here the sample spans about 12,000 distinct CDR3 sequences, about 56% being singletons. The starting material was PBMCs, obtained before or after stereotactic body radiation therapy (not recorded which). These receptors all stem from a donor aged 50 or older with non-small cell lung cancer.

As to this clonotype: A much bigger clone sits one base away, suggesting this may be a read error. The chain is built from TRBV29-1 and TRBJ2-5, with 8 bases aligning to TRBD1. Trimming removed 6 bases from V and 4 bases from J; junction bases left unmatched: 7. The CDR3 spans 13 residues. In germline, CDR1 is SQVTM, CDR2 ANQGSEA. In DNA form, the CDR3 reads TGCAGCGTCGAACTAGACAGGGGAGAGACCCAGTACTTC. Amino acids: CSVELDRGETQYF.

This clonotype ranks as medium-sized. This sequence joins TRBV12-3 or TRBV12-4 and TRBJ2-3; D is unclear. The V and J ends lost 1 base and 6 bases respectively, with 17 bases between them. There are 16 residues in the CDR3. The CDR3 reads CASSLGPGPRTDTQYF. DNA for the CDR3: TGTGCCAGCAGTTTAGGCCCCGGGCCCAGGACGGATACGCAGTATTTT.

This clonotype was observed at least ten times. This chain joins TRBV30 and TRBJ1-1; D not resolved. The length of the CDR3 is 12 residues. Germline V CDR1 and CDR2: GTSNPN, SVGIG (reference sequence). V gave up 2 bases and J gave up 10 bases, with 14 bases separating them. The CDR3 sequence is CAWSPWAGLAFF. Here the CDR3 DNA reads TGTGCCTGGAGTCCCTGGGCGGGGTTAGCTTTCTTT.

This clonotype was observed a single time. The chain employs TRBV5-1 and TRBJ2-2; D remains ambiguous. This CDR3 comprises 14 residues. Germline V gene lookup returns CDR1 SGHRS and CDR2 YFSETQ. The V gene lost 1 base and the J gene lost 1 base, with 5 bases spanning the gap. The CDR3 is CASSLNRNTGELFF. In DNA, the CDR3 is TGCGCCAGCAGCTTGAATAGGAACACCGGGGAGCTGTTTTTT.

The rearrangement uses TRBV20-1 and TRBJ1-2; D unresolved. This CDR3 is 12 amino acids long. The ends were cut back, 0 bases at V and 3 bases at J, with 5 bases in the middle. Germline V CDR1 and CDR2: DFQATT, SNEGSKA (reference sequence). CDR3 loop: CSARDLDYGYTF. CDR3 DNA sequence: TGCAGTGCTAGAGACTTAGACTATGGCTACACCTTC.

This clonotype has ten or more counts. The chain links TRBV9 to TRBJ2-7; unclear D gene. CDR3 length: 14 residues. In germline, CDR1 is SGDLS, CDR2 YYNGEE. V lost 2 bases to trimming and J lost 0 bases, with 9 bases between them. CDR3 sequence reads: CASSVTGLSYEQYF. The CDR3 region has the DNA TGTGCCAGCAGCGTGACGGGCCTCTCCTACGAGCAGTACTTC.

This clonotype was seen a handful of times. With only one base between it and a far larger clone, this is likely a read error. The J gene is TRBJ2-1, the V gene TRBV7-9, with a weak D call TRBD2 (5 bases). The CDR3 sequence is 13 residues long. V was clipped by 1 base and J by 6 bases, with 7 bases between them. Per the germline V gene, CDR1 is SEHNR and CDR2 is FQNEAQ (reference sequence). The CDR3 protein is CASSLGSVNEQFF. In DNA, the CDR3 is TGTGCCAGCAGCTTAGGTAGCGTCAATGAGCAGTTCTTC.

The rearrangement joins TRBV27 to TRBJ2-7; D tentatively fits TRBD1 or TRBD2 (5 bases each). This CDR3 has 12 residues. Germline loops: CDR1 MNHEY, CDR2 SMNVEV (reference sequence). Deletions cut 3 bases from V and 7 bases from J, with 10 bases between. This CDR3 reads CASSFRGVEQYF. Here the CDR3 DNA reads TGTGCCAGCAGTTTTCGAGGGGTTGAGCAGTACTTC.

The count of this clonotype is one. The chain is built from TRBV7-2 and TRBJ1-6; weak D call: TRBD1 (5 bases). The ends were cut back, 2 bases at V and 6 bases at J, with 8 bases in the middle. Germline V gives CDR1 SGHTA, CDR2 FQGNSA. This CDR3 contains 14 residues. The CDR3 DNA reads as TGTGCCAGCAGCTTACGGCAGGGTAATTCACCCCTCCACTTT. Protein sequence: CASSLRQGNSPLHF.

There are many counts of this clonotype. The chain uses TRBV9 and TRBJ2-5; tentative D call: TRBD2 (7 bases). Per the germline V gene, CDR1 is SGDLS and CDR2 is YYNGEE. This CDR3 is built from 15 residues. Trimming shortened V by 1 base and J by 2 bases, and 12 bases separated the two germline ends. The CDR3 protein is CASSVPGRGQETQYF. CDR3 bases: TGTGCCAGCAGCGTACCAGGGAGGGGGCAAGAGACCCAGTACTTC.

The V gene is TRBV11-3, the J gene TRBJ1-3; tentative D call: TRBD1 (5 bases). This CDR3 spans 14 amino acids. Between the trimmed V and J ends, which lost 8 bases and 4 bases, there was a span of 15 bases. Germline V gene lookup returns CDR1 SGHNT and CDR2 YENEEA. The CDR3 reads CASDLGGVGNTIYF. Here the CDR3 DNA reads TGTGCCAGCGACTTGGGAGGGGTCGGAAACACCATATATTTT.

The chain combines TRBV6-1 with TRBJ1-5; no firm D call. V lost 7 bases, J lost 3 bases, and 10 bases lay in between. CDR1 is MNHNS, CDR2 SASEGT, per germline. The CDR3 spans 13 residues. The CDR3 nucleotides are TGTGCCAGCACTCCGGTCTACAATCAGCCCCAGCATTTT. Protein: CASTPVYNQPQHF.

As regards this clonotype: A far more abundant clone sits one base away, making this likely a read error. The rearrangement links TRBV6-1 to TRBJ2-3; TRBD2 matches 11 bases. CDR1 is MNHNS, CDR2 SASEGT, per germline. This CDR3 contains 17 residues. CDR3 protein: CAISYRLIAGGPDTQYF. The CDR3 coding sequence is TGTGCCATCAGTTACCGACTGATAGCGGGAGGGCCAGATACGCAGTATTTT.

This clonotype ranks as medium-sized. The J gene is TRBJ2-1, the V gene TRBV7-8; 10 positions match TRBD2. CDR3 length: 16 residues. The junction had 11 bases not matched to a gene; V was cut back by 5 bases and J by 7 bases. Germline V gene data show CDR1 as SGHVS and CDR2 as FQNEAQ. The chain's CDR3 is CASSRILAGVENEQFF. CDR3 bases: TGTGCCAGCAGCCGCATTCTAGCGGGAGTAGAAAATGAGCAGTTCTTC.

This clonotype is classed as medium-sized. This chain uses TRBV7-2 with TRBJ2-1, with TRBD2 matching over 9 bases. After removal of 3 bases from V and 6 bases from J, the junction contained 3 bases not matched to a gene. CDR1 SGHTA and CDR2 FQGNSA come from the germline V gene. This CDR3 has 14 residues. This CDR3 reads CASSFGTSSNEQFF. CDR3 DNA: TGTGCCAGCAGCTTCGGGACTAGCAGCAATGAGCAGTTCTTC.

This clonotype was detected only a few times. This may be a read error: a much more frequent sequence differs by one nucleotide. The chain has TRBV7-3 and TRBJ2-5, with D hard to call. CDR3 length: 13 residues. Trimming removed 2 bases from V and 5 bases from J, with 9 bases in between. CDR1 SGHTA and CDR2 FQGTGA come from the germline V gene. The chain's CDR3 is CASSLHFWETQYF. In nucleotides, the CDR3 is TGTGCCAGCAGCTTACATTTTTGGGAGACCCAGTACTTC.

The chain recombines TRBV7-2 with TRBJ2-2; D not resolved. The ends were cut back, 4 bases at V and 7 bases at J, with 10 bases in the middle. The CDR3 covers 13 residues. The germline V gene has CDR1 SGHTA and CDR2 FQGNSA. CDR3 in amino acids: CASSSALGGELFF. CDR3 DNA sequence: TGTGCCAGCAGCTCCGCCCTTGGCGGGGAGCTGTTTTTT.

The chain uses TRBV7-6 and TRBJ2-1; D possibly corresponds to TRBD2 (5 bases). The CDR3 runs 13 residues. Trimming shortened V by 1 base and J by 9 bases, and 10 bases separated the two germline ends. Germline CDR1 and CDR2: SGHVS and FNYEAQ. DNA of the CDR3: TGTGCCAGCAGCTTAGTGTTGAGGGCTGAGCAGTTCTTC. This gives the protein CASSLVLRAEQFF.

This clonotype is deemed medium-sized. V usage is TRBV7-8 and J usage is TRBJ2-1, with 13 bases aligning to TRBD2. CDR3 size: 18 residues. CDR1 is SGHVS, CDR2 FQNEAQ, per germline. The junction had 17 bases not matched to a gene; V was cut back by 5 bases and J by 10 bases. CDR3 amino acids: CASSPTDLTSGRAWEQFF. Here the CDR3 DNA reads TGTGCCAGCAGCCCAACCGACCTTACTAGCGGGAGGGCTTGGGAGCAGTTCTTC.